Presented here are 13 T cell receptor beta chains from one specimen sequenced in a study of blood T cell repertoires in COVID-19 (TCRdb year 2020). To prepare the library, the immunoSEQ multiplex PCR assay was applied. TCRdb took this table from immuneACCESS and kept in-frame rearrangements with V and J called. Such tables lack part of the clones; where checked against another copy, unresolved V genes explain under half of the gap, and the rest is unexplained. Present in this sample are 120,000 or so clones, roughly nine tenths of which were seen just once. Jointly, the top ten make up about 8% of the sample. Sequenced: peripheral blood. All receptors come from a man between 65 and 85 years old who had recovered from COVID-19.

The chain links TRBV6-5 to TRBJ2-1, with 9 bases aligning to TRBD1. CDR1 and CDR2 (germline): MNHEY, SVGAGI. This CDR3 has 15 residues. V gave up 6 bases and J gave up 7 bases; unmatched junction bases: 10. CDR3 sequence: CASSTWDRVLNEQFF. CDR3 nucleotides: TGTGCCAGCAGCACCTGGGACAGGGTCCTAAATGAGCAGTTCTTC.

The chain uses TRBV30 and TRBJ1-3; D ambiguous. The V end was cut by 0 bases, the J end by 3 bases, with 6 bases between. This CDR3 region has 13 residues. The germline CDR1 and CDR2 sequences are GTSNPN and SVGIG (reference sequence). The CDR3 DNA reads TGTGCCTGGAGTGTACAGATTGGAAACACCATATATTTT. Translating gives CAWSVQIGNTIYF.

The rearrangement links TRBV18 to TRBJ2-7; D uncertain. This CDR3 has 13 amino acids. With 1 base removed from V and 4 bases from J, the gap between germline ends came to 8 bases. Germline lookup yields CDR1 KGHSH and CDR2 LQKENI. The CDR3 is CASSPQQRYEQYF. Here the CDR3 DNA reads TGTGCCAGCTCACCACAGCAGCGATACGAGCAGTACTTC.

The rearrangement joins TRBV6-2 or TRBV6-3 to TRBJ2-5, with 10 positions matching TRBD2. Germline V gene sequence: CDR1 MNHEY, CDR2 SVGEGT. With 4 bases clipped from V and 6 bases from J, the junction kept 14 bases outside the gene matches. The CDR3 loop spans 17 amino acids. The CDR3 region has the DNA TGTGCCAGCAGTTCCTTCGGACTAGCGGCCCTGGGGCAGACCCAGTACTTC. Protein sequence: CASSSFGLAALGQTQYF.

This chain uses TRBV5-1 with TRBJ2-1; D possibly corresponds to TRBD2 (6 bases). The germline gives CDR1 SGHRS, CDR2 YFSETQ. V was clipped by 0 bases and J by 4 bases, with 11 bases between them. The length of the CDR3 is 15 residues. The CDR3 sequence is CASSLASAGYNEQFF. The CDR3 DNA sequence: TGCGCCAGCAGCTTGGCCTCGGCGGGGTACAATGAGCAGTTCTTC.

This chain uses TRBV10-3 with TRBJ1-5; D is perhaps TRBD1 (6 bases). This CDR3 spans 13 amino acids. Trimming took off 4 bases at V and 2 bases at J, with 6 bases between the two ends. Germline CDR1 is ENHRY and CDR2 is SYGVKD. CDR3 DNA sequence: TGTGCCATCAGTGGACAGGGCAATCAGCCCCAGCATTTT. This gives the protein CAISGQGNQPQHF.

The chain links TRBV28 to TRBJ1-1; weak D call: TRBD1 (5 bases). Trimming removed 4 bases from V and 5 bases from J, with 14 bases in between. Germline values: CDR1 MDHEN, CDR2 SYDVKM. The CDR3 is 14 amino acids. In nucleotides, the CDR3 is TGTGCCAGCAGTTGGGACTCCACCGAAACTGAAGCTTTCTTT. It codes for CASSWDSTETEAFF.

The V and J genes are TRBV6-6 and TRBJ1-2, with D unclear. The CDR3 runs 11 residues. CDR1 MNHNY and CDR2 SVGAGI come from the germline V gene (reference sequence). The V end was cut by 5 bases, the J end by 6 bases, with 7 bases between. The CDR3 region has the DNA TGTGCCAGCAGTCCCTCCGATGGCTACACCTTC. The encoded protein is CASSPSDGYTF.

As DNA, the CDR3 is TGCGCCAGCAGCTTGGGATTCGGGGTTAGGGAGCAGTTCTTC. Translation: CASSLGFGVREQFF. The gene calls are TRBV5-1 and TRBJ2-1, with a possible D match to TRBD2 (5 bases). Per germline, CDR1 SGHRS and CDR2 YFSETQ. Trimming shortened V by 0 bases and J by 10 bases, and 14 bases separated the two germline ends. This CDR3 is built from 14 residues.

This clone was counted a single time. In nucleotides, the CDR3 is TGTGCCAGCAGCAAGACCCGGGATTACAATGAGCAGTTCTTC. Its translation: CASSKTRDYNEQFF. J is TRBJ2-1 and V is TRBV7-9, with D maybe TRBD2 (5 bases). Trimming cost V 5 bases and J 4 bases, with 12 bases left between them. The CDR3 is made up of 14 amino acids. The germline gives CDR1 SEHNR, CDR2 FQNEAQ (reference sequence).

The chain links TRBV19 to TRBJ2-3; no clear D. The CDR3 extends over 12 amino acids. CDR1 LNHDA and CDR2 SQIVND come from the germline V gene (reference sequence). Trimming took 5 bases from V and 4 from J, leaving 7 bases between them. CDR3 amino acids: CASSLRSDTQYF. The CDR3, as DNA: TGTGCCAGTAGTCTACGTTCAGATACGCAGTATTTT.

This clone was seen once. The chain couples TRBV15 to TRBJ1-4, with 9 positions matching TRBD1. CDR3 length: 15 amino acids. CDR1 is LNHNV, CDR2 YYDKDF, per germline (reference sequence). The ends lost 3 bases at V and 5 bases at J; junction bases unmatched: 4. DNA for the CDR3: TGTGCCACCAGCAGGACCGGGACAGGGAATGAAAAACTGTTTTTT. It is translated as CATSRTGTGNEKLFF.

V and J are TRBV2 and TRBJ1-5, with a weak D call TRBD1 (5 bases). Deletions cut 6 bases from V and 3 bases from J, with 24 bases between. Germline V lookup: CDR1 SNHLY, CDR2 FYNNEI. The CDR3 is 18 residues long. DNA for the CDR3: TGTGCCAGCAGAGGTCCCCTCCCGGCAGGGCTTAACAATCAGCCCCAGCATTTT. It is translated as CASRGPLPAGLNNQPQHF.